This TCR beta chain was recorded in a study of shared clonotypes between healthy human individuals. It was into CD45RA+ naive and CD45RA-negative memory subsets that the CD4+ cells were split. Germline V CDR1 and CDR2: SQVTM, ANQGSEA. This CDR3 has 14 residues. V gave up 7 bases and J gave up 6 bases, with 18 bases separating them. Sequencing was at deep level. In the original analysis: Junction-only sequences without quality scores were provided by ImmunoSEQ, so filtering was different. Measured with immunoSEQ multiplex PCR; TCRdb has only the in-frame clones, and not every one. The DNA gave D and trimming, while V, J and clone size come from that table. The table has approximately 2.5 million clones, 93% seen once.

The TCR was taken from a young man in good health. Some clones in this sample may be carry-over from other donors' samples. V gene TRBV29-1 combines with J gene TRBJ2-2; D might be TRBD1 or TRBD2, each matching 5 bases. The sample consisted of naive CD4+ T cells from PBMCs. Subset reported: CD45RA+ positively selected. The chain's CDR3 is CSAGGRGPPGELFF. CDR3 in DNA: TGCAGCGCTGGGGGTCGAGGTCCCCCCGGGGAGCTGTTTTTT.